The present T cell receptor (beta chain) was sequenced within a study of blood T cell repertoires in COVID-19. In the study overall: Samples representing acute and convalescent COVID-19 were sourced from the United States, Italy and Spain. T cells, B-cell-depleted T cells, or PBMCs provided the cDNA or gDNA that served as material.

Authors' processing steps: Reference gene primer amplification yielded estimated nucleated cell counts. Some clones are missing from TCRdb's copy, which holds only in-frame ones; the method was immunoSEQ multiplex PCR. V and J calls plus clone size are reproduced from that table; the DNA served to infer D and trimming. The data contain some 210,000 clones, approximately 85% of them singletons. Trimming cost V 5 bases and J 1 base, with 11 bases left between them. The CDR3 is 14 amino acids. Germline V gives CDR1 SQVTM, CDR2 ANQGSEA. The rearrangement uses TRBV29-1 and TRBJ2-2; D perhaps matches TRBD2 (6 bases). The clonotype originates from a woman aged 45-59 years with active or convalescent COVID-19. Sequencing was carried out using peripheral blood. The CDR3 sequence: CSVLPSENTGELFF. In DNA, the CDR3 is TGCAGCGTTCTTCCTAGCGAGAACACCGGGGAGCTGTTTTTT.